Below, 21 T cell receptor beta chains from the same sample are listed, as sequenced in a study of T cell responses to AZD1222 COVID-19 vaccine. Using immunoSEQ multiplex PCR, the repertoire was profiled, and TCRdb retains in-frame clones only, with some absent. The data contain 150,000 or so clones, approximately 90% of them singletons. The sequencing used peripheral blood, collected on day 0 of AZD1222 vaccination. The source of these receptors is an adult in good health.

The V gene is TRBV9, the J gene TRBJ1-1; D ambiguous. CDR1 and CDR2 (germline): SGDLS, YYNGEE. The CDR3 is 16 amino acids. V was pared by 3 bases and J by 2 bases, with 17 bases between. CDR3 sequence reads: CASSAMIRSPNTEAFF. In DNA, the CDR3 is TGTGCCAGCAGCGCCATGATCAGGAGTCCAAACACTGAAGCTTTCTTT.

This chain uses TRBV7-2 with TRBJ2-5; tentative D call: TRBD1 (5 bases). This CDR3 is 14 amino acids long. Germline V lookup: CDR1 SGHTA, CDR2 FQGNSA. Trimming took 3 bases from V and 5 from J, leaving 13 bases between them. Here the CDR3 DNA reads TGTGCCAGCAGCTTGCGTCAGGGTTTCGAGACCCAGTACTTC. It encodes CASSLRQGFETQYF. Filled out from reference TRBV7-2 and TRBJ2-5, the complete variable domain reads GAGVSQSPSNKVTEKGKDVELRCDPISGHTALYWYRQSLGQGLEFLIYFQGNSAPDKSGLPSDRFSAERTGGSVSTLTIQRTQQEDSAVYLCASSLRQGFETQYFGPGTRLLVL.

This chain joins TRBV7-9 and TRBJ1-4; D is perhaps TRBD1 (6 bases). Germline V gene sequence: CDR1 SEHNR, CDR2 FQNEAQ (reference sequence). The CDR3 covers 16 residues. V was trimmed by 5 bases and J by 0 bases, leaving 13 bases between them. The CDR3: CASSPIGGSTNEKLFF. Here the CDR3 DNA reads TGTGCCAGCAGCCCGATTGGGGGCTCAACTAATGAAAAACTGTTTTTT.

The rearrangement joins TRBV6-5 to TRBJ2-7; D remains unclear. Germline loops: CDR1 MNHEY, CDR2 SVGAGI. Trimming shortened V by 4 bases and J by 4 bases, and 11 bases separated the two germline ends. CDR3 size: 13 residues. CDR3 in amino acids: CASSSHKGYEQYF. In DNA form, the CDR3 reads TGTGCCAGCAGTTCCCACAAGGGTTACGAGCAGTACTTC.

The chain links TRBV28 to TRBJ1-3; no clear D gene. With 6 bases removed from V and 1 base from J, the gap between germline ends came to 10 bases. The CDR3 consists of 14 residues. Germline CDR1 is MDHEN and CDR2 is SYDVKM. The CDR3 DNA sequence: TGTGCCAGCAGCCAAGGAGGTTCTGGAAACACCATATATTTT. Its translation is CASSQGGSGNTIYF.

The CDR3 nucleotides read TGCGCCAGCAGTGAAGAGTCCACCGGGGAGCTGTTTTTT. Translating gives CASSEESTGELFF. The chain combines TRBV10-1 with TRBJ2-2; no clear D. CDR1 and CDR2 (germline): WNHNN, SYGVQD (reference sequence). This CDR3 contains 13 residues. Trimming stripped 3 bases from V and 4 bases from J, with 6 bases between.

This clone was seen a few times. This chain links TRBV7-2 with TRBJ2-5; 10 bases are shared with TRBD1. The germline V gene has CDR1 SGHTA and CDR2 FQGNSA. This CDR3 contains 15 residues. V lost 5 bases to trimming and J lost 7 bases; unmatched junction nucleotides: 10. CDR3 loop: CASSMTGGVSGTQYF. CDR3 DNA sequence: TGTGCCAGCAGCATGACAGGGGGCGTTTCCGGGACCCAGTACTTC.

The V gene is TRBV28, the J gene TRBJ1-6; 9 bases match TRBD1. Germline V lookup: CDR1 MDHEN, CDR2 SYDVKM. The CDR3 consists of 15 residues. V shed 5 bases, J shed 9 bases, and the junction held 8 bases outside the gene matches. The CDR3 sequence is CASSHGTGIGSPLHF. As DNA, the CDR3 is TGTGCCAGCAGTCACGGGACAGGGATTGGTTCACCCCTCCACTTT.

The J gene is TRBJ2-4, the V gene TRBV6-4; possibly TRBD2 for D (6 bases). Germline V lookup: CDR1 MRHNA, CDR2 SNTAGT. V lost 5 bases, J lost 8 bases, and 16 bases lay in between. The CDR3 is 14 residues long. The CDR3 loop reads CASSPTGTGDIQYF. CDR3 sequence (DNA): TGTGCCAGCAGTCCTACTGGGACGGGGGACATTCAGTACTTC.

The rearrangement joins TRBV15 to TRBJ2-2; no reliable D call. Germline loops: CDR1 LNHNV, CDR2 YYDKDF (reference sequence). V was shortened by 0 bases and J by 3 bases, with 5 bases between the two germline ends. This CDR3 spans 14 amino acids. The CDR3 protein is CATSRDPHTGELFF. Here the CDR3 DNA reads TGTGCCACCAGCAGAGATCCACACACCGGGGAGCTGTTTTTT.

This chain joins TRBV5-1 and TRBJ1-2; a possible D gene is TRBD1 (6 bases). V was trimmed by 4 bases and J by 0 bases, leaving 13 bases between them. Germline V gene data show CDR1 as SGHRS and CDR2 as YFSETQ. The CDR3 runs to 15 residues. DNA for the CDR3: TGCGCCAGCAGCGCCTACAGGGAGACTAACTATGGCTACACCTTC. Encoded protein: CASSAYRETNYGYTF.

The J gene is TRBJ2-1, the V gene TRBV28, with 11 bases identical to TRBD2. This CDR3 contains 16 residues. Germline CDR1 is MDHEN and CDR2 is SYDVKM. Germline trimming cut 3 bases from V and 2 bases from J; bases unmatched to any gene: 3. CDR3 amino acids: CASSFLLAGAYNEQFF. CDR3 nucleotide sequence: TGTGCCAGCAGTTTCCTACTAGCGGGGGCCTACAATGAGCAGTTCTTC.

The chain uses TRBV18 and TRBJ1-1; TRBD1 agrees at 8 bases. Trimming took 3 bases from V and 2 from J; bases not matched to a gene: 5. This CDR3 is built from 15 residues. From germline, CDR1 is KGHSH and CDR2 LQKENI. The CDR3 here is CASSPWQGANTEAFF. CDR3 coding DNA: TGTGCCAGCTCACCCTGGCAGGGGGCCAACACTGAAGCTTTCTTT.

The chain uses TRBV27 and TRBJ1-1; D ambiguous. The V end was cut by 0 bases, the J end by 5 bases, with 10 bases between. The length of the CDR3 is 14 residues. Germline V CDR1 and CDR2: MNHEY, SMNVEV (reference sequence). The CDR3 DNA follows: TGTGCCAGCAGTTTATCTGACATTCAGACTGAAGCTTTCTTT. Its protein is CASSLSDIQTEAFF.

This chain links TRBV21-1 with TRBJ2-7; the DNA was not compared with TRBD2, the D call given in the table. TRBV21-1 is a known pseudogene. This CDR3 is built from 13 residues. This chain's CDR3 is CASSNTYHYEQYF. Here the CDR3 DNA reads TGTGCCAGCAGCAATACCTATCACTACGAGCAGTACTTC.

The gene calls are TRBV12-3 or TRBV12-4 and TRBJ1-1; no definite D call. The length of the CDR3 is 13 residues. The V and J ends lost 3 bases and 5 bases respectively, with 10 bases between them. The DNA for the CDR3 is TGTGCCAGCAGTTTTGAGGTACGGACTGAAGCTTTCTTT. Encoded protein: CASSFEVRTEAFF.

This clone was seen a single time. The chain combines TRBV2 with TRBJ1-6, with D possibly TRBD1 on 5 matching bases. Germline loops: CDR1 SNHLY, CDR2 FYNNEI. This CDR3 region has 13 residues. V lost 6 bases to trimming and J lost 8 bases, with 11 bases between them. CDR3 in amino acids: CASRGDGHSPLHF. In nucleotides, the CDR3 is TGTGCCAGCAGGGGGGACGGTCATTCACCCCTCCACTTT.

The chain joins TRBV2 to TRBJ2-3; TRBD2 might be the D (6 bases). The V gene's germline CDR1 is SNHLY and CDR2 FYNNEI. The V gene lost 8 bases and the J gene lost 0 bases, with 12 bases spanning the gap. This CDR3 is 14 amino acids long. CDR3 in DNA: TGTGCCAGCTGGGCGGGACTCAGCACAGATACGCAGTATTTT. It codes for CASWAGLSTDTQYF.

The chain recombines TRBV6-5 with TRBJ2-7; 7 positions match TRBD1. The CDR3 consists of 15 residues. V lost 6 bases and J lost 4; bases outside the gene matches: 12. Germline values: CDR1 MNHEY, CDR2 SVGAGI. CDR3: CASSPQGTDTYEQYF. CDR3 DNA sequence: TGTGCCAGCAGCCCGCAGGGGACAGACACTTACGAGCAGTACTTC.

The V gene is TRBV30, the J gene TRBJ1-2; no clear D. The V gene lost 2 bases and the J gene lost 6 bases, with 16 bases spanning the gap. Germline V gives CDR1 GTSNPN, CDR2 SVGIG (reference sequence). CDR3 length equals 14 residues. The CDR3 protein is CAWSPDLVRNGYTF. The CDR3 DNA is TGTGCCTGGAGTCCAGATTTGGTACGGAATGGCTACACCTTC.

The J gene is TRBJ1-2, the V gene TRBV6-5; no clear D gene. This CDR3 spans 14 amino acids. Germline CDR1 and CDR2: MNHEY and SVGAGI. Trimming took off 5 bases at V and 4 bases at J, with 14 bases between the two ends. CDR3 DNA sequence: TGTGCCAGCAGTACCCCCGCAGCTACCTATGGCTACACCTTC. Its translation: CASSTPAATYGYTF.